This T cell receptor beta chain was sequenced in a study of T cells after somatic rescue of genetic block. Profiling relied on immunoSEQ multiplex PCR, and the TCRdb table lists in-frame clones only, not all of them. The profile shows some 67,000 clones, roughly nine tenths of them singletons. CDR3 length: 14 amino acids. The germline CDR1 and CDR2 sequences are SQVTM and ANQGSEA. The V and J ends lost 6 bases and 0 bases, in that order; junction bases with no gene match: 4. The V call is TRBV29-1, the J call TRBJ2-3; 9 nucleotides align to TRBD2. The clonotype originates from a man aged 35-49 years. The sequencing input was peripheral blood mononuclear cells (PBMCs). CDR3 nucleotide sequence: TGCAGCGTAAATAGCGGGAGAAGCACAGATACGCAGTATTTT. Translated: CSVNSGRSTDTQYF.